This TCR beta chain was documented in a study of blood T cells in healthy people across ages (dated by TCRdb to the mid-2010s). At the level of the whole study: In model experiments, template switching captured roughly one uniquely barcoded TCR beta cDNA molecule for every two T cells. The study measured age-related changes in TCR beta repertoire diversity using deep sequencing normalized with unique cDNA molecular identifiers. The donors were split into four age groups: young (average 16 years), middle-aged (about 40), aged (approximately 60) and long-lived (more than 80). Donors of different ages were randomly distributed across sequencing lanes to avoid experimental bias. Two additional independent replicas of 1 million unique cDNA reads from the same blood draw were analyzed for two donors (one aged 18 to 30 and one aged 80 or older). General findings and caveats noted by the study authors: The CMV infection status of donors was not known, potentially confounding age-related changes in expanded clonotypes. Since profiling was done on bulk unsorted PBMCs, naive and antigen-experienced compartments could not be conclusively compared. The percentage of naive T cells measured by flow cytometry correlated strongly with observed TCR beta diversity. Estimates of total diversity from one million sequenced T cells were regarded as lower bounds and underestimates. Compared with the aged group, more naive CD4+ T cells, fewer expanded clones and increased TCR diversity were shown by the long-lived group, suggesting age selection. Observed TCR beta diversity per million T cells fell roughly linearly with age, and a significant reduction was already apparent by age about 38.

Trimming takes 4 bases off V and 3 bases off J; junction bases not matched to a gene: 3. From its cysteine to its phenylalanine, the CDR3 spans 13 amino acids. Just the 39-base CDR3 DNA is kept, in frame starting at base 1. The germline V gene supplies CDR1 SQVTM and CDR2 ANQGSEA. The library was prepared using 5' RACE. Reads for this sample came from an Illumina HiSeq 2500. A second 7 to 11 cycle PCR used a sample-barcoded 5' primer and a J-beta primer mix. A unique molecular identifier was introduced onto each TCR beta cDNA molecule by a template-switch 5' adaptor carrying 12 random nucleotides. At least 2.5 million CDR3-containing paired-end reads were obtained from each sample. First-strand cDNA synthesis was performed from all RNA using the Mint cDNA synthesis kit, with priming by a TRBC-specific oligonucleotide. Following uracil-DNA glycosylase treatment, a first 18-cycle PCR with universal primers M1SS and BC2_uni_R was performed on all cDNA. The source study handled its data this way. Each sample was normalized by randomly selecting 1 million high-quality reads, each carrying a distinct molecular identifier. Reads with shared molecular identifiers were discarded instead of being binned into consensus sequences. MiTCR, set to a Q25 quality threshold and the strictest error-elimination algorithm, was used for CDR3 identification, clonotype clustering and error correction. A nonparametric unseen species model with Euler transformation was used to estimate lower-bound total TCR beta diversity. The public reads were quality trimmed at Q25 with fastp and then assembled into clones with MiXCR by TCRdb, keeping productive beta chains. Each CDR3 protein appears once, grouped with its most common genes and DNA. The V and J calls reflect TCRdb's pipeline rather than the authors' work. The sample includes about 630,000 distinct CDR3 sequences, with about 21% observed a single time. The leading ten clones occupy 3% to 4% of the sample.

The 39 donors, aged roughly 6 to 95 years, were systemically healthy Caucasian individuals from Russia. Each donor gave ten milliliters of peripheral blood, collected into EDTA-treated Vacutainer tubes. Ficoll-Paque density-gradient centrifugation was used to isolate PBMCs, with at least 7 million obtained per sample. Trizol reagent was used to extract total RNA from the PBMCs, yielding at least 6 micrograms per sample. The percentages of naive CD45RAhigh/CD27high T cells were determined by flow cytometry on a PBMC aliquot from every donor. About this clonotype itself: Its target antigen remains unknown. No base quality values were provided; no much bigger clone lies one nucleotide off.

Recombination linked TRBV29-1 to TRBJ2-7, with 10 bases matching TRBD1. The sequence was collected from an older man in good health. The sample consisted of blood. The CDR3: CSVGGTGVYEQYF. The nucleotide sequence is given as TGCAGCGTTGGGGGGACAGGGGTCTACGAGCAGTACTTC.